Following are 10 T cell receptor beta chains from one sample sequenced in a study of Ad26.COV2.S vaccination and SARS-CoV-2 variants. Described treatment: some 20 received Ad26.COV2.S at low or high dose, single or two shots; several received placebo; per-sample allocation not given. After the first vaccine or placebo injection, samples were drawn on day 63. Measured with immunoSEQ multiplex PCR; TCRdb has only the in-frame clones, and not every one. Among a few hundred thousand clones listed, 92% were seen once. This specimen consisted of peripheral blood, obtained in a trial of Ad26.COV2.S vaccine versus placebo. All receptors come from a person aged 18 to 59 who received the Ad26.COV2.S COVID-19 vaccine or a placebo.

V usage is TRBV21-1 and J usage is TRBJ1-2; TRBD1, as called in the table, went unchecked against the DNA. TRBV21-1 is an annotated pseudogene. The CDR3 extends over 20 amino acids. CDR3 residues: CASSKGTGIRVRGRNYGYTF. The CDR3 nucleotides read TGTGCCAGCAGCAAAGGGACGGGAATCCGAGTCAGGGGTAGGAACTATGGCTACACCTTC.

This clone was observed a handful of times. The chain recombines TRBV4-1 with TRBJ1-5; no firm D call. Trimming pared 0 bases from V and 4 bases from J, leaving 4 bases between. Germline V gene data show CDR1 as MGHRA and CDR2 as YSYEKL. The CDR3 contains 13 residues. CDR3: CASSQDQNQPQHF. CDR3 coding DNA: TGCGCCAGCAGCCAAGATCAGAATCAGCCCCAGCATTTT.

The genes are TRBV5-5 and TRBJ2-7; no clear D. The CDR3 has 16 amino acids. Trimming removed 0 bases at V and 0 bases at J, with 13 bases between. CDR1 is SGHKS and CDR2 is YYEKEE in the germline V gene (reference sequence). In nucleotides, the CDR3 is TGTGCCAGCAGCTTGGCCGCCAGTTTAACCTCCTACGAGCAGTACTTC. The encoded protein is CASSLAASLTSYEQYF.

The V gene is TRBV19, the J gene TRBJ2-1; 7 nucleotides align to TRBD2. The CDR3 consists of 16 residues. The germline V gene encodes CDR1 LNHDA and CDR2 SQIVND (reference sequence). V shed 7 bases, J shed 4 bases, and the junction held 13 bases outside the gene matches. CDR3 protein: CASTRRPGGYYNEQFF. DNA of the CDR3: TGTGCCAGTACCCGAAGGCCGGGGGGATATTACAATGAGCAGTTCTTC.

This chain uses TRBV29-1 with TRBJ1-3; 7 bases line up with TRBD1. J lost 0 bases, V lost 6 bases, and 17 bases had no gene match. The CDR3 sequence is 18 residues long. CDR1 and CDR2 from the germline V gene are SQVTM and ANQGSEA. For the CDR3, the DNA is TGCAGCGTGAATGCGGAGGGGGCGGCTTCCGACTCTGGAAACACCATATATTTT. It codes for CSVNAEGAASDSGNTIYF. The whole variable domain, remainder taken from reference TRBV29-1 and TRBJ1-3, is SAVISQKPSRDICQRGTSLTIQCQVDSQVTMMFWYRQQPGQSLTLIATANQGSEATYESGFVIDKFPISRPNLTFSTLTVSNMSPEDSSIYLCSVNAEGAASDSGNTIYFGEGSWLTVV.

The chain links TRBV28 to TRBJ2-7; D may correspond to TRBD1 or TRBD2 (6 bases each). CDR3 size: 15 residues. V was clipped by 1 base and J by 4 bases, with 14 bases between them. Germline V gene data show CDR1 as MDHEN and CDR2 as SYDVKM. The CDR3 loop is CASSLSWGAVYEQYF. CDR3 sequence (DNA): TGTGCCAGCAGTTTATCATGGGGGGCTGTGTACGAGCAGTACTTC.

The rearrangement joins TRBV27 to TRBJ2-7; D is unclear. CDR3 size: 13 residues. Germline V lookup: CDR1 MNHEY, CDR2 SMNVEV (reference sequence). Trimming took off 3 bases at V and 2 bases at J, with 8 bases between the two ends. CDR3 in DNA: TGTGCCAGCAGTTTCGGGTTAGCCTACGAGCAGTACTTC. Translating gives CASSFGLAYEQYF.

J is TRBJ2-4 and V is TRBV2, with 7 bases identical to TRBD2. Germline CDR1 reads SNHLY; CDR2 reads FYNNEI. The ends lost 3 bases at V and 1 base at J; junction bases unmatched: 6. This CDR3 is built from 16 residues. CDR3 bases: TGTGCCAGCAGTGATAGGCTCGGGAGGGCCAAAAACATTCAGTACTTC. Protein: CASSDRLGRAKNIQYF.

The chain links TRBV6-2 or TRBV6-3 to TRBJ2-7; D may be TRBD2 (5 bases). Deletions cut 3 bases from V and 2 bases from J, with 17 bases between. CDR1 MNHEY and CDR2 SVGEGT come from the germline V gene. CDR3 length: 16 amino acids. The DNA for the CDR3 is TGTGCCAGCAGTTATCGTGCAGGTGAGGGAACCTACGAGCAGTACTTC. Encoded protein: CASSYRAGEGTYEQYF.

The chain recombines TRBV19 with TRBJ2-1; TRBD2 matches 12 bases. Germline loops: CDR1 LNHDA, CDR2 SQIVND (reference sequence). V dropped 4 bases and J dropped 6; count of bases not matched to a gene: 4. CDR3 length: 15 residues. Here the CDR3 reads CASSKLAGGVNEQFF. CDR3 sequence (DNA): TGTGCCAGTAGTAAGCTAGCGGGGGGGGTCAATGAGCAGTTCTTC. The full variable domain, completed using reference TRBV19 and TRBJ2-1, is DGGITQSPKYLFRKEGQNVTLSCEQNLNHDAMYWYRQDPGQGLRLIYYSQIVNDFQKGDIAEGYSVSREKKESFPLTVTSAQKNPTAFYLCASSKLAGGVNEQFFGPGTRLTVL.